These 28 T cell receptor beta chains came from one sample sequenced in a study of metastatic and nonmetastatic thyroid tumors. Among the patients, none had received any treatment before thyroid surgery. TCRdb re-clonotyped the PCR reads through MiXCR. The sample includes 25,000 to 35,000 clones, about 18% of them seen just once. The sequencing input was blood. These receptors were obtained from a female donor with papillary thyroid cancer or a benign thyroid nodule (not recorded which). Some clones in this sample may be carry-over from other donors' samples.

There are many counts of this clone. The chain uses TRBV4-2 and TRBJ1-5; 9 bases map to TRBD1. V lost 0 bases, J lost 7 bases, and 1 base stayed unmatched. Germline CDR1 is LGHNA and CDR2 is YNFKEQ. The CDR3 extends over 14 amino acids. The CDR3 is CASSQEGQGQPQHF. The CDR3 nucleotides read TGTGCCAGCAGCCAAGAGGGACAGGGCCAGCCCCAGCATTTT.

This chain connects TRBV6-1 to TRBJ1-2; no clear D. Germline V gene data show CDR1 as MNHNS and CDR2 as SASEGT. The CDR3 covers 14 residues. V lost 1 base and J 8 bases, leaving 14 bases between the germline ends. The CDR3 sequence is CASSEVGVAEGYTF. CDR3 sequence (DNA): TGTGCCAGCAGTGAAGTGGGTGTCGCGGAAGGCTACACCTTC.

This clone was seen ten or more times. CDR3 region: CASSSDLSNQPQHF. The DNA of the CDR3 is TGTGCCAGCAGCTCGGATTTGAGCAATCAGCCCCAGCATTTT. The V call is TRBV11-3, the J call TRBJ1-5; no reliable D call. The CDR3 extends over 14 amino acids. The germline gives CDR1 SGHNT, CDR2 YENEEA. V was cut by 4 bases and J by 1 base, with 8 bases left in between.

This clone was seen more than once but under ten times. One junction end disagrees with the germline gene, perhaps due to a read error. Other DNA sequences in this sample translate to the same CDR3. In DNA form, the CDR3 reads TGTGCCAGCAGCCGCTCGGACAGAAATTATGGCTACACTTTC. It specifies CASSRSDRNYGYTF. J is TRBJ1-2 and V is TRBV28, with D tentatively TRBD1 (6 bases). Germline V gives CDR1 MDHEN, CDR2 SYDVKM. The CDR3 runs to 14 residues.

There are many counts of this clone. The chain recombines TRBV12-5 with TRBJ2-3, with 7 bases lining up with TRBD1. This CDR3 contains 18 residues. V shed 2 bases and J 3 bases; nucleotides not matched to a gene: 14. Germline CDR1 is LGHNT and CDR2 is FRNRAP. The CDR3 sequence: CASGLYPPGTEGTDTQYF. DNA of the CDR3: TGTGCTAGTGGTTTGTACCCCCCCGGGACAGAGGGGACAGATACGCAGTATTTT.

In this sample, this clone turned up many times. The chain recombines TRBV6-2 or TRBV6-3 with TRBJ2-6; D gene uncertain. The CDR3 length is 15 residues. Trimming took off 2 bases at V and 0 bases at J, with 5 bases between the two ends. Germline lookup yields CDR1 MNHEY and CDR2 SVGEGT. The CDR3 DNA reads TGTGCCAGCAGTTACGGCTCCTCTGGGGCCAACGTCCTGACTTTC. Translating gives CASSYGSSGANVLTF.

This clone was seen repeatedly, ten times or more. Other DNA sequences in the same sample also yield this CDR3. This rearrangement joins TRBV2 to TRBJ2-5, with a tentative D call TRBD2 (5 bases). The CDR3 length is 11 residues. Germline CDR1 reads SNHLY; CDR2 reads FYNNEI. V was cut by 7 bases and J by 5 bases, with 8 bases left in between. The CDR3 bases are TGTGCCAGCACGAGGGTTGAGACCCAGTACTTC. Protein: CASTRVETQYF. Variable domain in full (rest from reference TRBV2 and TRBJ2-5): EPEVTQTPSHQVTQMGQEVILRCVPISNHLYFYWYRQILGQKVEFLVSFYNNEISEKSEIFDDQFSVERPDGSNFTLKIRSTKLEDSAMYFCASTRVETQYFGPGTRLLVL.

This clone has only a few counts. With a much larger clone just one base away, this may be a read error. This same CDR3 is encoded by further DNA sequences in the sample. The V and J genes are TRBV3-1 and TRBJ2-7, with D hard to call. Germline-derived CDR1 and CDR2 are LGHDT and YNNKEL (reference sequence). V lost 6 bases and J lost 1, with 10 bases in between. The CDR3 is 13 amino acids. CDR3 in amino acids: CASSPGPSYEQYF. For the CDR3, the DNA is TGTGCCAGCAGTCCCGGACCTTCCTACGAGCAGTACTTC.

In this sample, this clone turned up many times. The chain recombines TRBV5-1 with TRBJ1-3, with D hard to call. This CDR3 has 16 amino acids. The germline CDR1 and CDR2 sequences are SGHRS and YFSETQ. V lost 0 bases and J 0 bases, leaving 10 bases between the germline ends. The CDR3 reads CASSLVGPRSGNTIYF. In DNA, the CDR3 is TGCGCCAGCAGCTTGGTAGGACCGCGCTCTGGAAACACCATATATTTT.

Ten or more counts support this clone. This chain uses TRBV11-2 with TRBJ2-5; TRBD2 is a possible D gene (7 bases). Germline V CDR1 and CDR2: SGHAT, FQNNGV. The germline V and J ends were trimmed by 0 bases and 4 bases, with 9 bases remaining between them. The CDR3 is 14 amino acids. For the CDR3, the DNA is TGTGCCAGCAGCTTAGACGGGGGGCCAGAGACCCAGTACTTC. Protein: CASSLDGGPETQYF.

This clone was seen a handful of times. The chain links TRBV6-1 to TRBJ1-6; D remains unclear. In germline, CDR1 is MNHNS, CDR2 SASEGT. Between the trimmed V and J ends, which lost 5 bases and 7 bases, there was a span of 12 bases. The CDR3 is 14 residues long. CDR3 sequence: CASSRATGNSPLHF. Written as DNA, the CDR3 is TGTGCCAGCAGTCGTGCGACGGGGAATTCACCCCTCCACTTT.

This clone was counted ten times or more. V is TRBV28 and J is TRBJ1-1, with D hard to call. V dropped 2 bases and J dropped 6 bases, with 13 bases sitting between them. The CDR3 runs to 14 residues. Per the germline V gene, CDR1 is MDHEN and CDR2 is SYDVKM. CDR3 nucleotides: TGTGCCAGCAGTTTAAGCGCAGAGAGCTCTGAAGCTTTCTTT. It yields the protein CASSLSAESSEAFF.

This clone was found many times. The chain joins TRBV5-5 to TRBJ1-1; D ambiguous. The CDR3 is 11 amino acids. The ends were cut back, 4 bases at V and 4 bases at J, with 5 bases in the middle. Germline values: CDR1 SGHKS, CDR2 YYEKEE (reference sequence). CDR3 residues: CASSRTTEAFF. The CDR3 coding sequence is TGTGCCAGCAGCCGGACCACTGAAGCTTTCTTT. The entire variable domain, with the rest obtained from reference TRBV5-5 and TRBJ1-1, is as follows: DAGVTQSPTHLIKTRGQQVTLRCSPISGHKSVSWYQQVLGQGPQFIFQYYEKEERGRGNFPDRFSARQFPNYSSELNVNALLLGDSALYLCASSRTTEAFFGQGTRLTVV.

This clone was picked up many times. This chain joins TRBV20-1 and TRBJ2-1, with 10 nucleotides matching TRBD1. With V trimmed by 6 bases and J by 11 bases, 10 bases remained unmatched. CDR3 length: 13 amino acids. The germline gives CDR1 DFQATT, CDR2 SNEGSKA (reference sequence). CDR3 in DNA: TGCAGTGCCCTCCCGGGACAGGGGTTGCAGCAGTTCTTC. This codes for CSALPGQGLQQFF.

This clone came up many times. The chain recombines TRBV30 with TRBJ2-1; TRBD2 aligns across 11 bases. V gave up 3 bases and J gave up 9 bases; unmatched junction bases: 4. The CDR3 is made up of 13 amino acids. The germline V gene has CDR1 GTSNPN and CDR2 SVGIG (reference sequence). The CDR3 sequence is CAWRLAGAIEQFF. DNA for the CDR3: TGTGCCTGGAGACTAGCGGGAGCTATTGAGCAGTTCTTC.

This clone is medium-sized. The V gene is TRBV20-1, the J gene TRBJ1-1; D not certain. The length of the CDR3 is 15 residues. In germline, CDR1 is DFQATT, CDR2 SNEGSKA (reference sequence). With 0 bases removed from V and 5 bases from J, the gap between germline ends came to 16 bases. CDR3 amino acids: CSARDAGGVKTEAFF. The CDR3 DNA sequence: TGCAGTGCTAGAGACGCTGGAGGAGTTAAGACTGAAGCTTTCTTT.

This clone appeared a few times. This may arise from a read error, as a much more abundant clone is one base away. The rearrangement uses TRBV12-5 and TRBJ1-5, with D uncertain. V was shortened by 6 bases and J by 9 bases, with 3 bases between the two germline ends. CDR3 length: 9 residues. The germline V gene encodes CDR1 LGHNT and CDR2 FRNRAP. The CDR3 region is CASGLPQHF. For the CDR3, the DNA is TGTGCTAGTGGCCTGCCCCAGCATTTT.

Note on this clone: At one end the junction does not follow the germline gene, possibly because of a read error. The chain carries TRBV27 and TRBJ1-1; D is undetermined. Germline assignment: CDR1 MNHEY and CDR2 SMNVEV (reference sequence). The CDR3 length is 14 residues. The CDR3 DNA sequence: TGTGCCACCAGTTTACGCATGGGGAACACTGAAGCTTTCTTT. This gives the protein CATSLRMGNTEAFF.

This clone was found many times. The genes are TRBV6-1 and TRBJ1-5, with D unclear. Germline V CDR1 and CDR2: MNHNS, SASEGT. V lost 1 base to trimming and J lost 7 bases, with 5 bases between them. The CDR3 has 12 residues. For the CDR3, the DNA is TGTGCCAGCAGTGAAGTGTACCAGCCCCAGCATTTT. This encodes CASSEVYQPQHF.

Comments on this clone: This CDR3 is also generated by other DNA sequences in the sample. This chain uses TRBV5-4 with TRBJ2-1, with D perhaps assigned TRBD1 or TRBD2 (6 bases each). Germline CDR1 and CDR2: SGHNT and YYREEE (reference sequence). The CDR3 is 14 residues long. V was shortened by 1 base and J by 8 bases, with 13 bases between the two germline ends. The CDR3 spells CASSLMGGADEQFF. In DNA form, the CDR3 reads TGTGCCAGCAGCTTGATGGGGGGCGCTGATGAGCAGTTCTTC.

The rearrangement uses TRBV20-1 and TRBJ1-2, with TRBD1 matching over 11 bases. CDR1 and CDR2 (germline): DFQATT, SNEGSKA (reference sequence). Unmatched junction bases numbered 17, after V lost 7 bases and J lost 4 bases. There are 17 residues in the CDR3. The CDR3 loop is CSDRKGQGGFVSYGYTF. CDR3 DNA sequence: TGCAGTGATAGGAAGGGACAGGGGGGGTTCGTTAGCTATGGCTACACCTTC.

This clone is medium-sized (0.01 to 0.1%) within its sample. The chain uses TRBV10-3 and TRBJ2-7, with TRBD2 matching 10 bases. The CDR3 is made up of 15 amino acids. The germline CDR1 and CDR2 sequences are ENHRY and SYGVKD. The trim removed 2 bases at V and 1 base at J, leaving 2 bases unmatched. DNA of the CDR3: TGTGCCATCAGTGAGGTAGCGGGAGGTTCCTACGAGCAGTACTTC. Its protein is CAISEVAGGSYEQYF.

This clone was seen repeatedly, ten times or more. The chain carries TRBV9 and TRBJ1-2, with D unclear. CDR3 length: 12 residues. Germline V lookup: CDR1 SGDLS, CDR2 YYNGEE. V was cut by 4 bases and J by 8 bases, with 12 bases left in between. CDR3 DNA: TGTGCCAGCAGCCCATCCGCGGGGGGCTACACCTTC. Its translation: CASSPSAGGYTF.

This chain joins TRBV19 and TRBJ2-2; 8 nucleotides align to TRBD2. This CDR3 region has 20 residues. CDR1 LNHDA and CDR2 SQIVND come from the germline V gene (reference sequence). J gave up 0 bases and V 3 bases, and 15 bases lay outside the gene matches. In nucleotides, the CDR3 is TGTGCCAGTAGTATGCCGGGACTAGGAATGTTAGGGTCGAACACCGGGGAGCTGTTTTTT. It specifies CASSMPGLGMLGSNTGELFF.

This clone occurred many times. This sequence joins TRBV5-8 and TRBJ2-7; D is unclear. Per the germline V gene, CDR1 is SGHTS and CDR2 is YDEGEE. The CDR3 runs to 11 residues. Trimming removed 0 bases at V and 4 bases at J, with 2 bases between. The CDR3 coding sequence is TGTGCCAGCAGCTTGGGGTACGAGCAGTACTTC. Translating it yields CASSLGYEQYF.

This clone has a count of ten or more. V usage is TRBV30 and J usage is TRBJ1-4; maybe TRBD1 (5 bases). V was trimmed by 5 bases and J by 4 bases, leaving 8 bases between them. This CDR3 has 12 residues. Germline CDR1 and CDR2: GTSNPN and SVGIG (reference sequence). CDR3 coding DNA: TGTGCCTGGGACAGATTTAATGAAAAACTGTTTTTT. Its translation: CAWDRFNEKLFF.

As for this clone: This may arise from a read error, as a much more abundant clone is one base away. Other nucleotide sequences from this sample produce the same CDR3. The chain uses TRBV9 and TRBJ2-5, with TRBD2 matching over 8 bases. CDR3 length: 15 residues. V shed 4 bases and J 8 bases; nucleotides not matched to a gene: 13. Germline V gene data show CDR1 as SGDLS and CDR2 as YYNGEE. The CDR3 coding sequence is TGTGCCAGCAGCCCTGAAGCGGGAGCTTTAGAAACCCAGTACTTC. Protein: CASSPEAGALETQYF.

This clone was found many times. The chain recombines TRBV20-1 with TRBJ1-2, with D uncertain. The V gene lost 0 bases and the J gene lost 3 bases, with 5 bases spanning the gap. The germline V gene has CDR1 DFQATT and CDR2 SNEGSKA (reference sequence). There are 12 residues in the CDR3. DNA for the CDR3: TGCAGTGCTAGAGAACGGGACTATGGCTACACCTTC. Its protein is CSARERDYGYTF.